This T cell receptor beta chain was identified during a study of blood T cell repertoires in COVID-19. The repertoire was sequenced with immunoSEQ multiplex PCR; TCRdb's copy has only in-frame clones and lacks some. The sample records some 180,000 clones, approximately 88% being singletons. Germline loops: CDR1 LNHDA, CDR2 SQIVND (reference sequence). There are 15 residues in the CDR3. V shed 1 base, J shed 1 base, and the junction held 1 base outside the gene matches. This chain joins TRBV19 and TRBJ2-3; 8 bases are shared with TRBD1. Material for sequencing was peripheral blood. The TCR sequence derives from a man aged 35 to 55 with acute or convalescent COVID-19. The CDR3 reads CASSIAGQGTDTQYF. Here the CDR3 DNA reads TGTGCCAGTAGTATAGCGGGACAGGGCACAGATACGCAGTATTTT.